Listed here is a single T cell receptor beta chain. Its antigen remains unidentified. No much larger clone is present one base from it, and per-base qualities are unavailable. The data derive from a study of a mutant IDH1 vaccine in newly diagnosed glioma (dated by TCRdb to the early 2020s). A note on the overall study: Vaccination started 4-6 weeks after radiotherapy alone, or was given together with temozolomide cycles in the groups whose treatment included chemotherapy. Of the approximately 30 treated patients, around 62% were male and around 40% were female, and a mean age of 40.4 years was recorded. Before enrollment, patients had received standard therapy of radiotherapy alone, temozolomide alone, or radiochemotherapy with temozolomide; most received the combination. Visit V12 was the week-35 safety follow-up and visit V13 was the week-47 end of study. Peripheral blood was collected at six visits: V03 (baseline), V05, V07, V10, V12 and V13. For exploratory analyses, longitudinal TCRB deep sequencing was carried out in approximately 25 treated patients wherever samples were available. What the research found in general, with its limitations: Selection of PBMC samples for TCRB deep sequencing was based on availability. According to the authors, sample limitations meant that analyses of patient blood samples could not be reproduced. Pseudoprogression appeared unrelated to alterations in the top peripheral T cell clonotypes detected by TCRB sequencing. Immune responses induced by the vaccine were seen in approximately 92% of patients across multiple MHC alleles.

The library was obtained by the immunoSEQ multiplex PCR assay. The hsTCRB Kit was used according to the manufacturer's protocol to amplify rearranged TCR beta chain sequences. An Illumina MiSeq was used to sequence the TCRB libraries. For the original study's pipeline: Demultiplexing, trimming and gene mapping were performed with the kit vendor's proprietary platform. TCRdb provides this immuneACCESS table in a form limited to in-frame rearrangements. Some clones are lacking; in checked studies, under half of them reflect an unresolved V gene, and why the rest are absent is not known. That table is the source of V, J and clone size, and D and trimming were worked out from the DNA. The sample records roughly 86,000 clones, roughly four fifths of which are singletons. The ten biggest clones cover about 5.7% of the sample. Explained via the paper, the time point label denotes: week 47, end of study. Every vaccine dose consisted of 300 ug of a 20-mer mutant IDH1 peptide in Montanide, administered subcutaneously together with topical imiquimod. Patients were given eight vaccinations, in weeks 1, 3, 5, 7, 11, 15, 19 and 23, which matched visits V03 through V10. Newly diagnosed WHO grade 3 or 4 IDH1-mutant astrocytomas showing loss of nuclear ATRX were present in the donors. The samples were drawn from NOA16, a multicentre, single-arm, open-label phase I trial in Germany that tested a mutant IDH1 peptide vaccine in humans for the first time. Genomic DNA for TCRB sequencing was extracted from EDTA blood using the DNeasy Blood and Tissue Kit.

Here the sequenced sample was PBMCs, taken from a glioma patient whose treatment included an IDH1 peptide vaccine. This TCR derives from a man aged 40-50 years with glioma.

The nucleotide sequence is TGTGCCAGCAGTAGAAGGTGGGGAAGTAACTATGGCTACACCTTC. This sequence encodes CASSRRWGSNYGYTF. The chain links TRBV27 with TRBJ1-2; the D gene remains uncertain. V gives up 5 bases and J gives up 1 base, and the segment between their germline ends measures 14 bases. CDR1 and CDR2 (MNHEY, SMNVEV) derive from the germline V gene (reference sequence). The CDR3 has 15 amino acids, counting the end cysteine and phenylalanine. This entry keeps only the CDR3 DNA: 45 bases, framed from base 1.